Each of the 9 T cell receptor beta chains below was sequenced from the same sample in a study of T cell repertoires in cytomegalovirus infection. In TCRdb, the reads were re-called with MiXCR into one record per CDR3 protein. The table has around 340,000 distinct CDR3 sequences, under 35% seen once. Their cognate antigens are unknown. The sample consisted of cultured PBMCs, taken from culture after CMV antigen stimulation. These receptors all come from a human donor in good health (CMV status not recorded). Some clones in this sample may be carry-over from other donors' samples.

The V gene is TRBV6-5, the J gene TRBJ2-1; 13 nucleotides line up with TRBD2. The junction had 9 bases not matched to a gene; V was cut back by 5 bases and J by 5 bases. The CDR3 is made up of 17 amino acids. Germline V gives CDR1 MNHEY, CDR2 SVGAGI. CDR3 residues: CASSRYGGLAGNNEQFF. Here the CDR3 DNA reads TGTGCCAGCAGTCGATACGGGGGACTAGCGGGGAACAATGAGCAGTTCTTC.

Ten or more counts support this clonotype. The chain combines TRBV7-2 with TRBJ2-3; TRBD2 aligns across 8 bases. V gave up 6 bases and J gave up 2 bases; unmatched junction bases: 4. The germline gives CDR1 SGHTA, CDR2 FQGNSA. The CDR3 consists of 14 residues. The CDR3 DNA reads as TGTGCCAGCAGGGCTAGCGGGTCCACAGATACGCAGTATTTT. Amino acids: CASRASGSTDTQYF. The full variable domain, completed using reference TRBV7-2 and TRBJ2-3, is GAGVSQSPSNKVTEKGKDVELRCDPISGHTALYWYRQSLGQGLEFLIYFQGNSAPDKSGLPSDRFSAERTGGSVSTLTIQRTQQEDSAVYLCASRASGSTDTQYFGPGTRLTVL.

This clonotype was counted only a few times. In nucleotides, the CDR3 is TGTGCCAGCAGGTCCCTCTTGGGGCGCTTGGGTGGCTACACCTTC. Protein product: CASRSLLGRLGGYTF. The chain is built from TRBV7-9 and TRBJ1-2, with D tentatively TRBD1 (5 bases). The CDR3 extends over 15 amino acids. Trimming cost V 6 bases and J 7 bases, with 21 bases left between them. Germline-derived CDR1 and CDR2 are SEHNR and FQNEAQ (reference sequence).

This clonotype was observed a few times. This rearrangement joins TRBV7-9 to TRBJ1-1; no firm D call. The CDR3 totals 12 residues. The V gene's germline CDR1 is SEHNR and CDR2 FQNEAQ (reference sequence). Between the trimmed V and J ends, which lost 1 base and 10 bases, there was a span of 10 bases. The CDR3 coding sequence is TGTGCCAGCAGCTTAGACATAATGGGAGCTTTCTTT. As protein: CASSLDIMGAFF.

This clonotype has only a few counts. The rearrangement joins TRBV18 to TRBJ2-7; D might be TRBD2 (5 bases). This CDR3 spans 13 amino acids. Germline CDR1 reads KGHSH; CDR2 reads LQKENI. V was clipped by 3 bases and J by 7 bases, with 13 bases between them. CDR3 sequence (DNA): TGTGCCAGCTCACCTGGGCAGTCGGGAGAGCAGTACTTC. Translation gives CASSPGQSGEQYF. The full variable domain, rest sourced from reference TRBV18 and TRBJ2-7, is NAGVMQNPRHLVRRRGQEARLRCSPMKGHSHVYWYRQLPEEGLKFMVYLQKENIIDESGMPKERFSAEFPKEGPSILRIQQVVRGDSAAYFCASSPGQSGEQYFGPGTRLTVT.

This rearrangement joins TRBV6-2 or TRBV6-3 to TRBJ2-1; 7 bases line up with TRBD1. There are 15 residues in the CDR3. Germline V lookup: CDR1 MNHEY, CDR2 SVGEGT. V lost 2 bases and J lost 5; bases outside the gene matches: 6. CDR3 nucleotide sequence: TGTGCCAGCAGTTACGTACAGGGGACCCACAATGAGCAGTTCTTC. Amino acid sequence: CASSYVQGTHNEQFF.

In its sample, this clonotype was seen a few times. Here the CDR3 reads CSAREVTGGNTGELFF. As DNA, the CDR3 is TGCAGTGCTAGAGAAGTAACCGGGGGGAACACCGGGGAGCTGTTTTTT. The V gene is TRBV20-1, the J gene TRBJ2-2; the D gene is possibly TRBD2 (6 bases). Germline V gene sequence: CDR1 DFQATT, CDR2 SNEGSKA (reference sequence). This CDR3 has 16 residues. The V end lost 0 bases, the J end lost 1 base, and 12 bases lay between the germline ends.

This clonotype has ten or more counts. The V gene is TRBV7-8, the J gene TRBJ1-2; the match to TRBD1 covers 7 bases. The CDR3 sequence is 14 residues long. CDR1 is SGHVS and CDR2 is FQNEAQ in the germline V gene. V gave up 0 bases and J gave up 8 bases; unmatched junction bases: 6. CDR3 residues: CASSLATGVWGYTF. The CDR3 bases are TGTGCCAGCAGCTTAGCTACAGGGGTCTGGGGCTACACCTTC.

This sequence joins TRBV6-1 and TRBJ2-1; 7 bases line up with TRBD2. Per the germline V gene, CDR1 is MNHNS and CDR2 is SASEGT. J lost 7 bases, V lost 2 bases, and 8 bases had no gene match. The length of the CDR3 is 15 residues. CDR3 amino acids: CASSERAGVSNEQFF. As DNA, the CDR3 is TGTGCCAGCAGTGAACGTGCGGGAGTCTCGAATGAGCAGTTCTTC.